These 23 T cell receptor beta chains share one sample of origin, sequenced in a study of blood T cell repertoires in COVID-19. Assay: immunoSEQ multiplex PCR; the TCRdb copy retains only in-frame clones and omits some. The data hold 250,000 to 350,000 clones, with 70% to 90% observed a single time. The sequenced sample was peripheral blood. The receptors stem from a man younger than 30 with active or convalescent COVID-19.

The chain couples TRBV5-1 to TRBJ1-1, with D unresolved. The V gene lost 0 bases and the J gene lost 0 bases, with 6 bases spanning the gap. Germline CDR1 is SGHRS and CDR2 is YFSETQ. The CDR3 spans 14 residues. The CDR3 nucleotides read TGCGCCAGCAGCTTGGCCACAATGAACACTGAAGCTTTCTTT. Amino acid sequence: CASSLATMNTEAFF.

This chain joins TRBV10-1 and TRBJ2-3, with a weak D call TRBD1 (5 bases). The germline V and J ends were trimmed by 0 bases and 6 bases, with 7 bases remaining between them. Germline-derived CDR1 and CDR2 are WNHNN and SYGVQD (reference sequence). This CDR3 comprises 13 residues. CDR3 residues: CASSESPGDTQYF. The CDR3 DNA reads as TGCGCCAGCAGTGAGTCCCCAGGGGATACGCAGTATTTT.

J is TRBJ2-5 and V is TRBV7-8; 11 nucleotides match TRBD2. The V segment lost 5 bases and the J segment 9 bases; nucleotides outside the gene matches: 14. Germline V gene lookup returns CDR1 SGHVS and CDR2 FQNEAQ. The CDR3 covers 16 residues. DNA of the CDR3: TGTGCCAGCAGCATAAGGACTAGCGGGCGGCCAGGGGCCCAGTACTTC. This encodes CASSIRTSGRPGAQYF.

This clone was observed a handful of times. This chain joins TRBV7-8 and TRBJ1-5, with 7 bases matching TRBD1. The junction had 11 bases not matched to a gene; V was cut back by 1 base and J by 5 bases. The CDR3 is 17 amino acids. In germline, CDR1 is SGHVS, CDR2 FQNEAQ. CDR3 region: CASSLGRRGQMYQPQHF. Written as DNA, the CDR3 is TGTGCCAGCAGCTTAGGGAGAAGGGGGCAAATGTATCAGCCCCAGCATTTT.

This chain joins TRBV11-3 and TRBJ1-2; TRBD1 might be the D (5 bases). V was shortened by 7 bases and J by 5 bases, with 23 bases between the two germline ends. Germline loops: CDR1 SGHNT, CDR2 YENEEA. The CDR3 runs to 16 residues. The CDR3 nucleotides read TGTGCCAGCACCCCCGCGGGAGGGGTGGTCCCATATGGCTACACCTTC. This translates into CASTPAGGVVPYGYTF.

This chain connects TRBV5-6 to TRBJ2-5, with TRBD1 matching 10 bases. V lost 3 bases to trimming and J lost 3 bases; unmatched junction nucleotides: 5. Germline CDR1 and CDR2: SGHDT and YYEEEE. The CDR3 covers 15 residues. The DNA of the CDR3 is TGTGCCAGCAGCTCGACAGGGGGCAGGGAAGAGACCCAGTACTTC. Protein sequence: CASSSTGGREETQYF.

Turning to this clone: The same CDR3 also results from other DNA sequences found in this sample. The CDR3 sequence is CSARASYEQYF. The DNA of the CDR3 is TGCAGTGCTAGAGCATCCTACGAGCAGTACTTC. J is TRBJ2-7 and V is TRBV20-1; no definite D call. With 1 base removed from V and 1 base from J, the gap between germline ends came to 2 bases. The CDR3 spans 11 residues. Germline-derived CDR1 and CDR2 are DFQATT and SNEGSKA (reference sequence).

This chain uses TRBV4-1 with TRBJ2-5; tentatively, D is TRBD2 (5 bases). V lost 3 bases to trimming and J lost 3 bases, with 14 bases between them. The V gene's germline CDR1 is MGHRA and CDR2 YSYEKL. The length of the CDR3 is 15 residues. As DNA, the CDR3 is TGCGCCAGCAGCCAGAGGGTGGCTAGGAAAGAGACCCAGTACTTC. Protein: CASSQRVARKETQYF.

The genes are TRBV5-6 and TRBJ2-5; 11 bases align to TRBD2. Per germline, CDR1 SGHDT and CDR2 YYEEEE. CDR3 size: 17 residues. V was clipped by 0 bases and J by 5 bases; unmatched bases: 9. In DNA, the CDR3 is TGTGCCAGCAGCTTGGCCGGGTCACTAGCGGGGGTCGAGACCCAGTACTTC. It specifies CASSLAGSLAGVETQYF.

The chain joins TRBV4-1 to TRBJ2-7, with a tentative D call TRBD2 (5 bases). The germline V gene encodes CDR1 MGHRA and CDR2 YSYEKL. The CDR3 spans 14 residues. V was shortened by 2 bases and J by 6 bases, with 14 bases between the two germline ends. This CDR3 reads CASSQSSILGEQYF. The CDR3 bases are TGCGCCAGCAGCCAATCTAGCATCTTGGGCGAGCAGTACTTC.

J is TRBJ2-7 and V is TRBV25-1, with D possibly matching TRBD1 (5 bases). The CDR3 is 17 amino acids. Germline V lookup: CDR1 MGHDK, CDR2 SYGVNS. V was trimmed by 2 bases and J by 0 bases, leaving 17 bases between them. CDR3 sequence: CASSEQPQGPSSYEQYF. The CDR3 coding sequence is TGTGCCAGCAGTGAACAACCCCAGGGCCCCAGCTCCTACGAGCAGTACTTC.

The table lists this clone with a few counts. For the CDR3, the DNA is TGTGCCAGCAGTGAAGGGACAGGACCAGATACGCAGTATTTT. It yields the protein CASSEGTGPDTQYF. V and J are TRBV6-1 and TRBJ2-3; 7 positions match TRBD1. V trimming: 1 base; J trimming: 4 bases; junction bases outside the gene matches: 2. Germline V gives CDR1 MNHNS, CDR2 SASEGT. The CDR3 runs 14 residues.

The gene calls are TRBV5-1 and TRBJ1-1; 7 bases map to TRBD1. CDR1 and CDR2 (germline): SGHRS, YFSETQ. The CDR3 has 14 amino acids. V shed 1 base and J 11 bases; nucleotides not matched to a gene: 11. The CDR3 DNA sequence: TGCGCCAGCAGCTTGATCGGGACAGCAATCCCGGCTTTCTTT. Encoded protein: CASSLIGTAIPAFF.

The J gene is TRBJ2-5, the V gene TRBV5-1; possible D gene TRBD1, 6 bases. The CDR3 length is 14 residues. CDR1 is SGHRS and CDR2 is YFSETQ in the germline V gene. Trimming pared 1 base from V and 2 bases from J, leaving 9 bases between. The CDR3 loop is CASSLKGGQETQYF. The CDR3, as DNA: TGCGCCAGCAGCTTGAAAGGGGGTCAAGAGACCCAGTACTTC.

V and J are TRBV19 and TRBJ1-2; D gene uncertain. This CDR3 comprises 13 residues. The V end lost 2 bases, the J end lost 8 bases, and 12 bases lay between the germline ends. Germline V gene data show CDR1 as LNHDA and CDR2 as SQIVND (reference sequence). The DNA for the CDR3 is TGTGCCAGTAGTATATCAGAATCCAAAGGCTACACCTTC. This sequence encodes CASSISESKGYTF.

This clone was detected only once. V gene TRBV3-1 (or the pseudogene TRBV3-2) combines with J gene TRBJ1-2; TRBD1 matches at 9 bases. J was trimmed by 7 bases and V by 10 bases; bases with no gene match: 10. Germline V gene lookup returns CDR1 LGHDT and CDR2 YNNKEL (reference sequence). The CDR3 extends over 13 amino acids. The CDR3 DNA is TGTGCCACCGGAAGGGACAGGGTTGGTGGCTACACCTTC. Translating it yields CATGRDRVGGYTF.

This clone was counted at least ten times. The V call is TRBV25-1, the J call TRBJ1-2; 10 bases map to TRBD1. The germline CDR1 and CDR2 sequences are MGHDK and SYGVNS. This CDR3 has 14 amino acids. The trim removed 0 bases at V and 7 bases at J, leaving 2 bases unmatched. DNA of the CDR3: TGTGCCAGCAGTGAATATGACAGGGGGCCTGGCTACACCTTC. Its protein is CASSEYDRGPGYTF.

V usage is TRBV7-2 and J usage is TRBJ2-7, with TRBD2 matching 10 bases. CDR3 size: 14 residues. CDR1 and CDR2 from the germline V gene are SGHTA and FQGNSA. With 5 bases clipped from V and 2 bases from J, the junction kept 3 bases outside the gene matches. The DNA for the CDR3 is TGTGCCAGCAGCCGGACTAGCGGACCCTACGAGCAGTACTTC. This sequence encodes CASSRTSGPYEQYF.

This clone was counted a single time. The rearrangement uses TRBV5-4 and TRBJ2-5; D call uncertain. Germline values: CDR1 SGHNT, CDR2 YYREEE (reference sequence). CDR3 length: 14 amino acids. V was pared by 4 bases and J by 4 bases, with 14 bases between. The CDR3 sequence: CASSTISEAETQYF. The CDR3 DNA sequence: TGTGCCAGCAGCACCATTTCAGAGGCAGAGACCCAGTACTTC.

The chain employs TRBV4-1 and TRBJ1-2; 9 bases line up with TRBD1. This CDR3 is built from 16 residues. CDR1 is MGHRA, CDR2 YSYEKL, per germline. Trimming at V came to 8 bases and at J to 4 bases, leaving 14 bases not matched to a gene. CDR3 loop: CASRGTGPTITYGYTF. The DNA of the CDR3 is TGCGCCAGCCGCGGGACAGGGCCCACAATTACCTATGGCTACACCTTC.

The chain is built from TRBV12-5 and TRBJ2-7, with D possibly being TRBD2 (5 bases). Germline values: CDR1 LGHNT, CDR2 FRNRAP. V was pared by 6 bases and J by 2 bases, with 20 bases between. The length of the CDR3 is 16 residues. CDR3 sequence (DNA): TGTGCTAGTGGCCTCACACGGGAAGGCGCCCCCTACGAGCAGTACTTC. Translation gives CASGLTREGAPYEQYF.

The rearrangement joins TRBV7-8 to TRBJ1-1; TRBD1 is a possible D gene (6 bases). The V gene lost 1 base and the J gene lost 3 bases, with 15 bases spanning the gap. Germline V gene data show CDR1 as SGHVS and CDR2 as FQNEAQ. This CDR3 has 16 amino acids. Written as DNA, the CDR3 is TGTGCCAGCAGCTTAGAAAGGTGGCAGGGGTACACTGAAGCTTTCTTT. Residues: CASSLERWQGYTEAFF.

The rearrangement links TRBV11-2 to TRBJ1-1, with D hard to call. Trimming left V 3 bases short and J 1 base short, with 3 bases between. The germline gives CDR1 SGHAT, CDR2 FQNNGV. The CDR3 is 12 residues long. As DNA, the CDR3 is TGTGCCAGCAGCTTGGCGAACACTGAAGCTTTCTTT. The encoded protein is CASSLANTEAFF.